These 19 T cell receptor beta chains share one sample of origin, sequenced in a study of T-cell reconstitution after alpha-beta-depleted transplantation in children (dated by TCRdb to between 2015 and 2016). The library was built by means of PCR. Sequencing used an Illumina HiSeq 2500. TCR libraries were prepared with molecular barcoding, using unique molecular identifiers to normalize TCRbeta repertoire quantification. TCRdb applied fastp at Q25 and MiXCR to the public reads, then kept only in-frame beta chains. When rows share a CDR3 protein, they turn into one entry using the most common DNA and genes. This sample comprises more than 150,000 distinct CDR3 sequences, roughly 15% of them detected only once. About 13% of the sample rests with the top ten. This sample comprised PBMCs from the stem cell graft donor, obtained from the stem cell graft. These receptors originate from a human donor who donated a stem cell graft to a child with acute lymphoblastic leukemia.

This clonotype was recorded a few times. The CDR3 loop reads CASSLEGEYNEQFF. In nucleotides, the CDR3 is TGTGCCAGCAGCCTCGAGGGGGAGTACAATGAGCAGTTCTTC. The chain is built from TRBV7-9 and TRBJ2-1; possible D gene TRBD1, 6 bases. Deletions cut 5 bases from V and 4 bases from J, with 12 bases between. CDR3 length: 14 amino acids. Germline loops: CDR1 SEHNR, CDR2 FQNEAQ (reference sequence).

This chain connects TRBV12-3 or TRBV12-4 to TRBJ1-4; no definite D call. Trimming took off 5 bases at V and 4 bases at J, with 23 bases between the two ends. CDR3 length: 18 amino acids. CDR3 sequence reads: CASSRTMVTGGGNEKLFF. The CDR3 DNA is TGTGCCAGCAGTCGTACAATGGTTACGGGTGGTGGTAATGAAAAACTGTTTTTT.

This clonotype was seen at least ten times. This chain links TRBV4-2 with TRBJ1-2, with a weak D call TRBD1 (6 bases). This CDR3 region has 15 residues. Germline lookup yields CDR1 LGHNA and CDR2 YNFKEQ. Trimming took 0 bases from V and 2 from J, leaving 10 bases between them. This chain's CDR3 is CASSQEAGVNYGYTF. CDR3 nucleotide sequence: TGTGCCAGCAGCCAAGAGGCAGGGGTGAACTATGGCTACACCTTC.

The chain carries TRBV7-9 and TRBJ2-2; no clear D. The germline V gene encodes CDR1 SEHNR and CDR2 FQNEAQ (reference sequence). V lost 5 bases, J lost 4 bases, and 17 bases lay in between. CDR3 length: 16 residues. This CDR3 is CASSDSGSLGTGELFF. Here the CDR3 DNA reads TGTGCCAGCAGCGACTCCGGGTCCTTGGGCACCGGGGAGCTGTTTTTT.

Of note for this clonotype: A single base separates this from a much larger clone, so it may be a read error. The CDR3 loop reads CAIAYRGRNSPLLF. CDR3 coding DNA: TGTGCCATCGCATACAGAGGTCGGAATTCACCCCTCCTCTTT. This chain uses TRBV10-3 with TRBJ1-6; no clear D gene. This CDR3 spans 14 amino acids. Germline CDR1 reads ENHRY; CDR2 reads SYGVKD.

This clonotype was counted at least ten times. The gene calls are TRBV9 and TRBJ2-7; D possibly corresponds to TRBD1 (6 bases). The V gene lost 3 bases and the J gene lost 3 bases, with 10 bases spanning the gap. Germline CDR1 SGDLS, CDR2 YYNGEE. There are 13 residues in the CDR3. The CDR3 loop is CASSEGDRYEQYF. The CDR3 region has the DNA TGTGCCAGCAGCGAGGGGGACCGCTACGAGCAGTACTTC.

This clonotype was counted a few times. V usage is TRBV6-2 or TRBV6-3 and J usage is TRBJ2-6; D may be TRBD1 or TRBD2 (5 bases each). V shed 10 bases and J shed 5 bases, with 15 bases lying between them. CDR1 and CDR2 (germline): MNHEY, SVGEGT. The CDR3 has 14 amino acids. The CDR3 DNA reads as TGTGCCACTAACCCGACGGGACGGGCCAACGTCCTGACTTTC. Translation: CATNPTGRANVLTF.

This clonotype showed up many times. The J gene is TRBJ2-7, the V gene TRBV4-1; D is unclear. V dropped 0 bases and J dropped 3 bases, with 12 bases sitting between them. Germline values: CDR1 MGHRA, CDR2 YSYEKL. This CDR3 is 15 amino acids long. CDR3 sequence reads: CASSQEGWAGYEQYF. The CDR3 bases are TGCGCCAGCAGCCAAGAAGGGTGGGCAGGCTACGAGCAGTACTTC.

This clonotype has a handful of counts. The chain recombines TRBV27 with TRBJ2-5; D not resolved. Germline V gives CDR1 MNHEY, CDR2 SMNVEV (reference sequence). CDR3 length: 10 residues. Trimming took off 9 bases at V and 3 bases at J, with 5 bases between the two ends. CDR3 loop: CARVKETQYF. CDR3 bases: TGTGCCAGAGTAAAAGAGACCCAGTACTTC.

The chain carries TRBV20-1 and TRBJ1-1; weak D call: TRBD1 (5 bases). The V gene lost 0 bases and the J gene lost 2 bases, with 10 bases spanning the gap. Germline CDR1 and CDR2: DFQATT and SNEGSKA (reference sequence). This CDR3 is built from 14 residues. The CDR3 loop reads CSAREVRVNTEAFF. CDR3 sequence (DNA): TGCAGTGCTAGAGAAGTCAGGGTAAACACTGAAGCTTTCTTT.

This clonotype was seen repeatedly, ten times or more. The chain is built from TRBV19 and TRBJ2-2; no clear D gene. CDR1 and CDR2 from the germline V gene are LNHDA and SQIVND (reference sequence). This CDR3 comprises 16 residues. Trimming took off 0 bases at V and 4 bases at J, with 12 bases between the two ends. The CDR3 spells CASSIDPSRFTGELFF. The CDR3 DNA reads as TGTGCCAGTAGTATAGACCCTTCCCGTTTCACCGGGGAGCTGTTTTTT.

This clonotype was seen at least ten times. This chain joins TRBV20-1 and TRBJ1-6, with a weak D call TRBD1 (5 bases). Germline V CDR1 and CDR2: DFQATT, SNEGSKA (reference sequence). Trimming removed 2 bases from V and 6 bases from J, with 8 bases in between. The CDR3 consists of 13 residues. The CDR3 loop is CSARQRGNSPLHF. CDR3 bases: TGCAGTGCTAGACAGAGGGGTAATTCACCCCTCCACTTT.

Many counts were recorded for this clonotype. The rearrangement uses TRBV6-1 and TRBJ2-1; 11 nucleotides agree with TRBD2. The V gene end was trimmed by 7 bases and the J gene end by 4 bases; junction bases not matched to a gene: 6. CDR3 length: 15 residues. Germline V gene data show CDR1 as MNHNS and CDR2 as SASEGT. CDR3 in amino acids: CASTMGLAEYNEQFF. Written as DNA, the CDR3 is TGTGCCAGCACTATGGGACTAGCGGAATACAATGAGCAGTTCTTC.

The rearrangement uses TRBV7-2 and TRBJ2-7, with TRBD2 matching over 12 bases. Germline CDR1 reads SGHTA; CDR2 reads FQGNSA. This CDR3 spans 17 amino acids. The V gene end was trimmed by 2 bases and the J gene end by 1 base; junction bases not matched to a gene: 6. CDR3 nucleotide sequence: TGTGCCAGCAGCTTATTTTCTAGCGGGAGGGGGTCCTACGAGCAGTACTTC. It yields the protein CASSLFSSGRGSYEQYF.

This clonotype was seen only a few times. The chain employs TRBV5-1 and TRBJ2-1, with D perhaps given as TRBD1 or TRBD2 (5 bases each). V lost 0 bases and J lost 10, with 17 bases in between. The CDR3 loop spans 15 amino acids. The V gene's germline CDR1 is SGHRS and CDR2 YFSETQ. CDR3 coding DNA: TGCGCCAGCAGCTTGGACGGGACCCTCCCGGAAGAGCAGTTCTTC. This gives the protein CASSLDGTLPEEQFF. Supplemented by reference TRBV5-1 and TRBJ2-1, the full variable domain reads KAGVTQTPRYLIKTRGQQVTLSCSPISGHRSVSWYQQTPGQGLQFLFEYFSETQRNKGNFPGRFSGRQFSNSRSEMNVSTLELGDSALYLCASSLDGTLPEEQFFGPGTRLTVL.

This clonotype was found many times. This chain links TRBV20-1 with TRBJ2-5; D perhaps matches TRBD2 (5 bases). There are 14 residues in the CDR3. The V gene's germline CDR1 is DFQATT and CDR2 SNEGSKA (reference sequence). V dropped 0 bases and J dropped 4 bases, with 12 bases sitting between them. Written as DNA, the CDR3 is TGCAGTGCTAGAGACGGCAGCGGAGGAGAGACCCAGTACTTC. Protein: CSARDGSGGETQYF.

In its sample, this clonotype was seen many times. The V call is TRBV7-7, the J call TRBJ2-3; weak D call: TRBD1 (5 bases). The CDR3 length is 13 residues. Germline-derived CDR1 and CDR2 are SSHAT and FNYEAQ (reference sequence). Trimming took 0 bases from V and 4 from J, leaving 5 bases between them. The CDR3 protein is CASSLATADTQYF. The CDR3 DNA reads TGTGCCAGCAGCTTAGCGACAGCAGATACGCAGTATTTT.

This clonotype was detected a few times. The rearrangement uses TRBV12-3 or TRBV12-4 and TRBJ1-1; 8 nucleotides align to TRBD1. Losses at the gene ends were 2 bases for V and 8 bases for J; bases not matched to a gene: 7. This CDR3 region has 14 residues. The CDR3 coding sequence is TGTGCCAGCAGTTTATCAAGGACAGGGACAGAAGCTTTCTTT. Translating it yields CASSLSRTGTEAFF.

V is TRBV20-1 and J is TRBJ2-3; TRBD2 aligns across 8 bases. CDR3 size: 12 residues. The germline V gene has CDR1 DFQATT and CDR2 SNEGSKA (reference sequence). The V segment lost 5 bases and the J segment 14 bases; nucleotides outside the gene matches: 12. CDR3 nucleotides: TGCAGTGCTGCCCCGGCGGGACTAGACCTGTATTTT. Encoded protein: CSAAPAGLDLYF.